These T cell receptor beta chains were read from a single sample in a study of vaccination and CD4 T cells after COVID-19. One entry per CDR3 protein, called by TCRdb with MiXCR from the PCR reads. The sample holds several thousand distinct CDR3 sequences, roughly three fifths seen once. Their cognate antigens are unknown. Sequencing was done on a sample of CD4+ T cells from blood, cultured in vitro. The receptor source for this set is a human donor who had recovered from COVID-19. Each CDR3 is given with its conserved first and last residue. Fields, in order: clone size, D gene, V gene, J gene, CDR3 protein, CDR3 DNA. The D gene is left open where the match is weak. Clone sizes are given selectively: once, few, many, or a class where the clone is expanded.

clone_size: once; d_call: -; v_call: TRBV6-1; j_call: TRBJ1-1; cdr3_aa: CASSGNGQIEAFF; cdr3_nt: TGTGCCAGCAGTGGAAACGGACAGATTGAAGCTTTCTTT
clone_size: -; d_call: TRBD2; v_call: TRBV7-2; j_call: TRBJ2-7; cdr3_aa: CASSPQSGGNEQYF; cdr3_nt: TGTGCCAGCAGCCCCCAGAGCGGGGGAAACGAGCAGTACTTC
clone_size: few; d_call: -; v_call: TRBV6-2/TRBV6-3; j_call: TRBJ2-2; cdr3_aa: CASRPGHYTGELFF; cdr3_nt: TGTGCCAGCAGACCGGGCCACTACACCGGGGAGCTGTTTTTT
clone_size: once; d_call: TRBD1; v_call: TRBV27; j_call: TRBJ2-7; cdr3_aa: CASRVRSYPGGVGEQYF; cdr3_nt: TGTGCCAGCAGGGTCCGCTCCTATCCAGGGGGCGTGGGGGAGCAGTACTTC
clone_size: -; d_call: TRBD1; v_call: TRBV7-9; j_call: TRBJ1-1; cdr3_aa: CASSAPGQGNTEAFF; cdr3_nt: TGTGCCAGCAGTGCACCGGGACAGGGGAACACTGAAGCTTTCTTT
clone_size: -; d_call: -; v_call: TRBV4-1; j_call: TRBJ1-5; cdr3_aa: CASSQEAQNNQPQHF; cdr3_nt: TGCGCCAGCAGCCAAGAGGCGCAGAACAATCAGCCCCAGCATTTT
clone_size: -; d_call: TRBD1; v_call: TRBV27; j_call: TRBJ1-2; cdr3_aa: CASSQRGQGRGGYTF; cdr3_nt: TGTGCCAGCAGCCAACGTGGACAGGGAAGAGGGGGCTACACCTTC
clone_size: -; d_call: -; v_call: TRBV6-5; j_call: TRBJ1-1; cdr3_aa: CASSSTGLTNTEAFF; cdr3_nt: TGTGCCAGCAGTTCCACGGGACTTACGAACACTGAAGCTTTCTTT
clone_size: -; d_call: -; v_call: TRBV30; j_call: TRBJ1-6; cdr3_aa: CAWTGSSYNSPLHF; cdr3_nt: TGTGCCTGGACTGGGTCCTCCTATAATTCACCCCTCCACTTT
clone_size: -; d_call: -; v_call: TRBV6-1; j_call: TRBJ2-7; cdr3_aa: CASSEQDYEQYF; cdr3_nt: TGTGCCAGCAGTGAACAGGACTACGAGCAGTACTTC
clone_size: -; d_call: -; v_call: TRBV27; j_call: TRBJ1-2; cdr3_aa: CASSRRGYPYGYTF; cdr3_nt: TGTGCCAGCAGTAGGAGGGGATATCCCTATGGCTACACCTTC
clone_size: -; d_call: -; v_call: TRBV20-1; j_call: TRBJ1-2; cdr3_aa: CSASQDTSIGGYTF; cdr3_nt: TGCAGTGCTAGTCAGGACACGTCAATCGGTGGCTACACCTTC
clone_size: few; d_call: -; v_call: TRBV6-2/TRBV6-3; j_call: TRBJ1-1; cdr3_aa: CASSSDWGRNTEAFF; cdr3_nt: TGTGCCAGCAGCTCCGACTGGGGCAGGAACACTGAAGCTTTCTTT
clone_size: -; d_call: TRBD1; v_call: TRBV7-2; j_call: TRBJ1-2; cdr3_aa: CASSWDRVGYGYTF; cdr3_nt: TGTGCCAGCAGCTGGGACAGGGTGGGCTATGGCTACACCTTC
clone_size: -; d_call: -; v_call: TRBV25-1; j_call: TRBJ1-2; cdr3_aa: CASSDRGGYYGYTF; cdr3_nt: TGTGCCAGCAGTGATAGGGGGGGGTACTATGGCTACACCTTC
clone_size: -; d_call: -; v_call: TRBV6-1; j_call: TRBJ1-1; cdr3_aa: CASRQGQNTEAFF; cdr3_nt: TGTGCCAGCCGCCAGGGACAGAACACTGAAGCTTTCTTT
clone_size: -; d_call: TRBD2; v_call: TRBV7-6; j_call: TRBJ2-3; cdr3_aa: CASSPTGGSDTQYF; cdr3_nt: TGTGCCAGCAGCCCAACGGGGGGGTCAGATACGCAGTATTTT
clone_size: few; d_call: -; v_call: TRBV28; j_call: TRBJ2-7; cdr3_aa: CASSRPGLLSYEQYF; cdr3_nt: TGTGCCAGCAGCCGACCGGGACTCTTATCCTACGAGCAGTACTTC
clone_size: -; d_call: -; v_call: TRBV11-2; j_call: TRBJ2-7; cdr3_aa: CASSLGLKRNEQYF; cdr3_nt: TGTGCCAGCAGCTTAGGTCTTAAGAGAAACGAGCAGTACTTC
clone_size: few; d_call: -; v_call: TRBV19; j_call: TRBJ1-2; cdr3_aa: CASKPSGNYGYTF; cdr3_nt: TGTGCCAGTAAGCCCTCTGGTAACTATGGCTACACCTTC
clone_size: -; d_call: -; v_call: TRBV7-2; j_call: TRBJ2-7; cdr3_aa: CASSLSGGPYEQYF; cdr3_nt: TGTGCCAGCAGCCTGTCGGGGGGCCCCTACGAGCAGTACTTC
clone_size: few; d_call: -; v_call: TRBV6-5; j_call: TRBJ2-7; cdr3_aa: CASSYSGLAYEQYF; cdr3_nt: TGTGCCAGCAGTTACTCGGGCCTAGCCTACGAGCAGTACTTC
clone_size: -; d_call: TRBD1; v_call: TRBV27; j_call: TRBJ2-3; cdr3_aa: CATYPGGQGMDTQYF; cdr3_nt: TGTGCCACCTACCCGGGGGGACAGGGTATGGATACGCAGTATTTT
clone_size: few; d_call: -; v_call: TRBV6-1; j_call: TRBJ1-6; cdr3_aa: CASCPRLLDSPLHF; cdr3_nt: TGTGCCAGCTGTCCGAGGTTGTTAGATTCACCCCTCCACTTT
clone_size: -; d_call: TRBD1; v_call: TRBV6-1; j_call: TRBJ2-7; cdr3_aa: CASSEATGSPYEQYF; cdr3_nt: TGTGCCAGCAGTGAAGCGACAGGGTCCCCCTACGAGCAGTACTTC
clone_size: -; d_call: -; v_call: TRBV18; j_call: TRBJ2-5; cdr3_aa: CASSPPTYQETQYF; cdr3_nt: TGTGCCAGCTCACCACCAACGTACCAAGAGACCCAGTACTTC
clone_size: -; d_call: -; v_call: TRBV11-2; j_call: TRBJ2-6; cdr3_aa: CASSLGIGSGANVLTF; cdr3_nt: TGTGCCAGCAGCCTGGGTATAGGCTCTGGGGCCAACGTCCTGACTTTC
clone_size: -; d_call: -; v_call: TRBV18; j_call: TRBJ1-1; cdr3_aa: CASSPKRGGTEAFF; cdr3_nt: TGTGCCAGCTCACCGAAAAGGGGTGGCACTGAAGCTTTCTTT
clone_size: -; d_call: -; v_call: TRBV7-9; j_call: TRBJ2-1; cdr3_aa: CASSLGVRGVNEQFF; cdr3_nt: TGTGCCAGCAGCTTAGGAGTAAGAGGGGTCAATGAGCAGTTCTTC
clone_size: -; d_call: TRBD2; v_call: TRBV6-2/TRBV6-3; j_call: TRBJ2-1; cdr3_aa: CASSASGSAYNEQFF; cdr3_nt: TGTGCCAGCAGTGCGAGCGGGAGCGCCTACAATGAGCAGTTCTTC
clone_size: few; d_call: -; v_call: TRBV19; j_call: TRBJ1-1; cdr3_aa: CASSIARDTEAFF; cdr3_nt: TGTGCCAGTAGTATCGCCAGGGACACTGAAGCTTTCTTT
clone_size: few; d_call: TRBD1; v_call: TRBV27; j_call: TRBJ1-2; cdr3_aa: CASSFRGQDGYTF; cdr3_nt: TGTGCCAGCAGTTTCAGGGGACAGGATGGCTACACCTTC
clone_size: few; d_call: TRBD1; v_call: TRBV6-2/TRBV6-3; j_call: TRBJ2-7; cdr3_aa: CASTQGAEQYF; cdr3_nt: TGTGCCAGCACTCAGGGGGCCGAGCAGTACTTC
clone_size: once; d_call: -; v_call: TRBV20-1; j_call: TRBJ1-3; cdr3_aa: CSARAPGRSGNTIYF; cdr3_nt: TGCAGTGCTAGAGCTCCCGGCCGGTCTGGAAACACCATATATTTT
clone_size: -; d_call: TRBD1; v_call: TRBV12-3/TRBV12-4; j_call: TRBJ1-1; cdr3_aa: CASTGGTGGFTEAFF; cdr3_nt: TGTGCCAGCACCGGCGGGACAGGGGGTTTCACTGAAGCTTTCTTT
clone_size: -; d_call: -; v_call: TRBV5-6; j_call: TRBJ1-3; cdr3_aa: CASSWWEAGNTIYF; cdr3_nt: TGTGCCAGCAGCTGGTGGGAAGCCGGAAACACCATATATTTT
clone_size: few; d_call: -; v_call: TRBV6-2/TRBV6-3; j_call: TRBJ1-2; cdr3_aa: CASSYSFGDSGYTF; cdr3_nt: TGTGCCAGCAGTTACTCGTTTGGGGACTCTGGCTACACCTTC
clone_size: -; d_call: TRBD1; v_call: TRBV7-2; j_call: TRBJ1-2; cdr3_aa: CASSTTGGWGYTF; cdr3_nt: TGTGCCAGCAGCACCACAGGGGGTTGGGGCTACACCTTC
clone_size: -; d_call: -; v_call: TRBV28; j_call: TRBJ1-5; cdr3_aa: CASNLGGWDQPQHF; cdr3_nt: TGTGCCAGCAACCTAGGTGGGTGGGATCAGCCCCAGCATTTT
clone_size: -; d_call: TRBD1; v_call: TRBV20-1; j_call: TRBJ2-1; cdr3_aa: CSAGIRQGSSYNEQFF; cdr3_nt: TGCAGTGCTGGTATAAGACAGGGGAGCTCCTACAATGAGCAGTTCTTC